This passage covers 15 T cell receptor beta chains from one sample sequenced in a study of blood T cell repertoires in COVID-19. Method: immunoSEQ multiplex PCR; TCRdb's copy keeps in-frame clones and lacks some. The sample holds more than 50,000 clones, nearly 90% seen once. Sequencing was carried out using peripheral blood. The receptors come from a man aged 60 to 69 with active COVID-19.

The chain is built from TRBV19 and TRBJ2-1, with TRBD1 matching over 9 bases. The CDR3 totals 16 residues. Germline CDR1 reads LNHDA; CDR2 reads SQIVND (reference sequence). After removal of 2 bases from V and 3 bases from J, the junction contained 5 bases not matched to a gene. The CDR3 nucleotides read TGTGCCAGTAGTATAACAGGGGGCGACGACTACAATGAGCAGTTCTTC. It yields the protein CASSITGGDDYNEQFF.

CDR3 sequence: CASTHNTGELFF. The DNA of the CDR3 is TGTGCCAGCACCCATAACACCGGGGAGCTGTTTTTT. V is TRBV28 and J is TRBJ2-2; D is unresolved. Germline CDR1 and CDR2: MDHEN and SYDVKM. CDR3 length equals 12 residues. V was clipped by 7 bases and J by 2 bases, with 5 bases between them.

The V call is TRBV18, the J call TRBJ2-3; D gene unclear. The germline V gene encodes CDR1 KGHSH and CDR2 LQKENI. The length of the CDR3 is 11 residues. V dropped 3 bases and J dropped 4 bases, with 2 bases sitting between them. The CDR3 DNA is TGTGCCAGCTCACCCGCAGATACGCAGTATTTT. Amino acid sequence: CASSPADTQYF.

This clone is a singleton in its sample. The rearrangement joins TRBV23-1 to TRBJ2-5; D remains unclear. TRBV23-1 is marked as an open reading frame, function uncertain. This CDR3 spans 11 amino acids. Trimming removed 4 bases at V and 5 bases at J, with 5 bases between. CDR3 sequence: CASSLRETQYF. In DNA form, the CDR3 reads TGCGCCAGCAGTCTTCGGGAGACCCAGTACTTC.

This clone was seen more than once but under ten times. V and J are TRBV18 and TRBJ2-2; D is unresolved. Germline-derived CDR1 and CDR2 are KGHSH and LQKENI. V lost 5 bases, J lost 1 base, and 8 bases lay in between. The CDR3 has 14 amino acids. The CDR3 coding sequence is TGTGCCAGCTCAGAGACACAGAACACCGGGGAGCTGTTTTTT. Its translation: CASSETQNTGELFF.

This clone has just one count. The chain combines TRBV9 with TRBJ1-4; TRBD1 matches at 7 bases. This CDR3 has 15 residues. V shed 4 bases, J shed 8 bases, and the junction held 11 bases outside the gene matches. The germline CDR1 and CDR2 sequences are SGDLS and YYNGEE. CDR3 amino acids: CASSTMTGTGEKLFF. CDR3 sequence (DNA): TGTGCCAGCAGCACCATGACAGGGACGGGGGAAAAACTGTTTTTT.

The CDR3 DNA is TGTGCCAGCAGCCCATCCGGGACAGGGATGCCCGAGCAGTACTTC. It yields the protein CASSPSGTGMPEQYF. This chain uses TRBV3-1 (or the pseudogene TRBV3-2) with TRBJ2-7; 9 bases align to TRBD1. Germline V gives CDR1 LGHDT, CDR2 YNNKEL (reference sequence). With 4 bases clipped from V and 6 bases from J, the junction kept 10 bases outside the gene matches. The CDR3 runs to 15 residues.

V is TRBV2 and J is TRBJ2-1; possibly TRBD2 for D (6 bases). Between the trimmed V and J ends, which lost 6 bases and 11 bases, there was a span of 20 bases. Germline V gene data show CDR1 as SNHLY and CDR2 as FYNNEI. This CDR3 has 14 residues. The CDR3 spells CASREGAGGSQQFF. The CDR3 DNA reads TGTGCCAGCAGAGAGGGAGCGGGCGGCTCACAGCAGTTCTTC. Combining the CDR3 with reference TRBV2 and TRBJ2-1 gives the whole variable domain EPEVTQTPSHQVTQMGQEVILRCVPISNHLYFYWYRQILGQKVEFLVSFYNNEISEKSEIFDDQFSVERPDGSNFTLKIRSTKLEDSAMYFCASREGAGGSQQFFGPGTRLTVL.

The chain recombines TRBV28 with TRBJ2-5; unclear D gene. V was pared by 3 bases and J by 0 bases, with 5 bases between. Germline lookup yields CDR1 MDHEN and CDR2 SYDVKM. The CDR3 length is 13 residues. The CDR3 here is CASSFRYQETQYF. CDR3 in DNA: TGTGCCAGCAGTTTCCGGTACCAAGAGACCCAGTACTTC. Supplemented by reference TRBV28 and TRBJ2-5, the full variable domain reads DVKVTQSSRYLVKRTGEKVFLECVQDMDHENMFWYRQDPGLGLRLIYFSYDVKMKEKGDIPEGYSVSREKKERFSLILESASTNQTSMYLCASSFRYQETQYFGPGTRLLVL.

The chain recombines TRBV2 with TRBJ1-1; 8 bases align to TRBD1. The CDR3 length is 14 residues. J lost 1 base, V lost 7 bases, and 5 bases had no gene match. Germline V gene sequence: CDR1 SNHLY, CDR2 FYNNEI. The CDR3 region is CASKKTGANTEAFF. The CDR3 nucleotides are TGTGCCAGCAAGAAGACAGGGGCGAACACTGAAGCTTTCTTT.

The rearrangement uses TRBV7-5 and TRBJ2-1; the table's D call of TRBD1 was not tested on the DNA. TRBV7-5 is shown as a pseudogene. CDR3 length: 18 residues. The CDR3 here is CARSSLRTGPSSYNEQFF. The CDR3 DNA follows: TGTGCCAGAAGCTCTCTTCGGACAGGGCCCAGCTCCTACAATGAGCAGTTCTTC.

The V gene is TRBV11-2, the J gene TRBJ2-3; 11 bases map to TRBD2. CDR3 length equals 15 residues. Germline V gene lookup returns CDR1 SGHAT and CDR2 FQNNGV. With V trimmed by 4 bases and J by 7 bases, 7 bases remained unmatched. The CDR3 loop is CASSSRLAGMYTQYF. The CDR3 region has the DNA TGTGCCAGCAGCTCCCGACTAGCGGGAATGTATACGCAGTATTTT.

The V and J genes are TRBV7-9 and TRBJ2-2, with D possibly being TRBD2 (6 bases). The CDR3 spans 17 residues. V lost 5 bases and J lost 1, with 17 bases in between. CDR1 SEHNR and CDR2 FQNEAQ come from the germline V gene (reference sequence). Here the CDR3 reads CASSHIRRRGNTGELFF. DNA of the CDR3: TGTGCCAGCAGCCACATCCGGAGGAGGGGGAACACCGGGGAGCTGTTTTTT.

V gene TRBV18 combines with J gene TRBJ1-1, with a possible D match to TRBD1 (5 bases). Germline values: CDR1 KGHSH, CDR2 LQKENI. The CDR3 sequence is 18 residues long. Between the trimmed V and J ends, which lost 2 bases and 1 base, there was a span of 20 bases. CDR3 bases: TGTGCCAGCTCACCAAGGCCACCTGTGACAGCGCCGAACACTGAAGCTTTCTTT. Its protein is CASSPRPPVTAPNTEAFF.

V gene TRBV7-9 combines with J gene TRBJ1-1; maybe TRBD1 (5 bases). With 1 base removed from V and 0 bases from J, the gap between germline ends came to 12 bases. The CDR3 runs to 16 residues. Germline V gene sequence: CDR1 SEHNR, CDR2 FQNEAQ (reference sequence). The CDR3 sequence: CASSLVFDRMNTEAFF. DNA for the CDR3: TGTGCCAGCAGCTTAGTGTTTGACAGAATGAACACTGAAGCTTTCTTT.